This TCR beta chain was recorded in a study of identical twins. CDR1 and CDR2 from the germline V gene are SGHRS and YFSETQ. This CDR3 comprises 17 residues. The J segment lost 0 bases and the V segment lost 4 bases, leaving 8 bases of the junction unmatched. There were only healthy Caucasians among the donors. TCRdb reanalysed the 5' RACE reads using MiXCR and keeps one entry per CDR3 protein. Here the sample spans about 900,000 distinct CDR3 sequences, more than 9% being singletons. About this clonotype: Its antigen is unidentified.

Study-level points and caveats: The conclusions drew on cross-sectional statistical analysis instead of tracking the same donors.

Another study also made use of these data, one on yellow fever vaccine responses in identical twins.

The source of this sequence is a woman between 18 and 29 years old in good health. The specimen sequenced was PBMCs. V usage is TRBV5-1 and J usage is TRBJ1-5; TRBD1 aligns across 9 bases. CDR3 nucleotide sequence: TGCGCCAGCAGCAAGACAGGGGGTGCATATAGCAATCAGCCCCAGCATTTT. Its protein product is CASSKTGGAYSNQPQHF.